The 9 T cell receptor beta chains below come from one sample, sequenced in a study of blood T cell repertoires in COVID-19. Assay used: immunoSEQ multiplex PCR; TCRdb lists only in-frame clones, some missing. The sample records roughly 73,000 clones, roughly nine tenths being singletons. Sequenced input: peripheral blood. The receptor source for this set is a man in his fifties with acute or convalescent COVID-19.

The J gene is TRBJ2-1, the V gene TRBV7-2; the D gene is possibly TRBD2 (6 bases). This CDR3 is built from 16 residues. CDR1 and CDR2 from the germline V gene are SGHTA and FQGNSA. Trimming removed 5 bases at V and 2 bases at J, with 16 bases between. The CDR3 protein is CASSERGLSAYNEQFF. The CDR3 DNA is TGTGCCAGCAGCGAAAGGGGACTCTCCGCCTACAATGAGCAGTTCTTC.

The table lists this clone with a few counts. V and J are TRBV3-1 (or the pseudogene TRBV3-2) and TRBJ1-2; the D gene is possibly TRBD1 (5 bases). With 4 bases removed from V and 8 bases from J, the gap between germline ends came to 17 bases. Per germline, CDR1 LGHDT and CDR2 YNNKEL (reference sequence). This CDR3 region has 14 residues. CDR3 nucleotides: TGTGCCAGCAGCCCTCCCATGGGGGGAAACGGCTACACCTTC. Amino acids: CASSPPMGGNGYTF.

The chain joins TRBV5-1 to TRBJ2-3; unclear D gene. The CDR3 totals 14 residues. Germline V gene sequence: CDR1 SGHRS, CDR2 YFSETQ. V lost 5 bases to trimming and J lost 4 bases, with 14 bases between them. The CDR3 loop reads CASSAGNRPDTQYF. The CDR3 DNA follows: TGCGCCAGCAGTGCCGGTAACAGACCAGATACGCAGTATTTT. Drawing the rest from reference TRBV5-1 and TRBJ2-3, the complete variable domain is KAGVTQTPRYLIKTRGQQVTLSCSPISGHRSVSWYQQTPGQGLQFLFEYFSETQRNKGNFPGRFSGRQFSNSRSEMNVSTLELGDSALYLCASSAGNRPDTQYFGPGTRLTVL.

DNA of the CDR3: TGCGCCAGCAGCTTGGAGGTCCGGGGGGACACTGAAGCTTTCTTT. This codes for CASSLEVRGDTEAFF. V gene TRBV5-1 combines with J gene TRBJ1-1; perhaps TRBD1 as D (5 bases). The length of the CDR3 is 15 residues. Looked up from germline, CDR1 is SGHRS and CDR2 is YFSETQ. Trimming left V 0 bases short and J 3 bases short, with 12 bases between.

This clone occurred once. This chain connects TRBV6-4 to TRBJ2-3, with D tentatively TRBD2 (6 bases). Germline V gives CDR1 MRHNA, CDR2 SNTAGT. The CDR3 extends over 15 amino acids. The ends were cut back, 6 bases at V and 4 bases at J, with 17 bases in the middle. In nucleotides, the CDR3 is TGTGCCAGCAGCCCTAACCGGGGGTTATCAGATACGCAGTATTTT. Translation gives CASSPNRGLSDTQYF.

CDR3 loop: CASSLSSVEDSYNSPLHF. CDR3 in DNA: TGTGCCAGCAGTTTATCGTCGGTGGAGGATAGCTATAATTCACCCCTCCACTTT. The chain is built from TRBV27 and TRBJ1-6, with D hard to call. With 0 bases removed from V and 3 bases from J, the gap between germline ends came to 15 bases. Germline CDR1 reads MNHEY; CDR2 reads SMNVEV (reference sequence). This CDR3 has 18 amino acids.

This chain links TRBV19 with TRBJ1-5; no clear D gene. The CDR3 has 13 residues. V lost 9 bases and J 4 bases, leaving 13 bases between the germline ends. CDR1 and CDR2 (germline): LNHDA, SQIVND (reference sequence). CDR3 loop: CASKWAGNQPQHF. DNA for the CDR3: TGTGCCAGCAAGTGGGCTGGGAATCAGCCCCAGCATTTT.

This clone turned up a few times. The chain recombines TRBV6-6 with TRBJ2-4; 8 positions match TRBD2. V trimming: 5 bases; J trimming: 9 bases; junction bases outside the gene matches: 3. CDR3 length: 12 amino acids. Germline CDR1 reads MNHNY; CDR2 reads SVGAGI (reference sequence). CDR3 in amino acids: CASSPGGGIQYF. The CDR3 DNA sequence: TGTGCCAGCAGTCCCGGGGGGGGCATTCAGTACTTC.

About this clone: Different DNA sequences within this sample yield the same CDR3. J is TRBJ2-7 and V is TRBV28; perhaps TRBD2 as D (6 bases). Trimming removed 6 bases from V and 4 bases from J, with 13 bases in between. Germline-derived CDR1 and CDR2 are MDHEN and SYDVKM. This CDR3 contains 13 residues. The CDR3 DNA is TGTGCCAGCAGCCCTGGGGGGTCTTACGAGCAGTACTTC. Its protein product is CASSPGGSYEQYF.